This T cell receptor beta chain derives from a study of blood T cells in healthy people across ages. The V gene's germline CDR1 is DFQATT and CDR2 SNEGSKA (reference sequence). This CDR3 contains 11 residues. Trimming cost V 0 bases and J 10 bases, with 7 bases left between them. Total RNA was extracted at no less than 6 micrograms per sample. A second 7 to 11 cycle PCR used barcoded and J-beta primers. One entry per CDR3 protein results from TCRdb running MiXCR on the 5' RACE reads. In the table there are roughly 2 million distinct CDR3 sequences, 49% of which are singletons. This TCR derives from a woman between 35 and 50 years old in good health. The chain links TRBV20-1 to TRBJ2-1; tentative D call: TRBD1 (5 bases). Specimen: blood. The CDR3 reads CSARDRVEQFF. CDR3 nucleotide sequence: TGCAGTGCTAGAGACAGGGTGGAGCAGTTCTTC.